A selection of T cell receptor beta chains follows, all from one sample in a study of CXCR3-negative and CXCR3-positive naive CD8 T cells. TCRdb re-called the 5' RACE reads, yielding one record per CDR3 amino acid sequence without DNA. This table holds more than 45,000 distinct CDR3 sequences. Sequencing used memory CD8+ T cells from blood. The source of these receptors is a human donor in good health. Some clones in this sample may be carry-over from other donors' samples. Each CDR3 is given with its conserved first and last residue. Clone size is shown for a subset of rows, as once, few, many or a class of expanded clone.

j_gene	len	abundance	v_gene	CDR3aa
TRBJ2-7	15	NA	TRBV29-1	CSVGTLGQKNYEQYF
TRBJ2-2	14	medium-sized	TRBV27	CASSPGTGAGELFF
TRBJ2-5	14	NA	TRBV7-3	CASSATGGEETQYF
TRBJ1-6	21	NA	TRBV12-3/TRBV12-4	CASSFNPGFEGLGSYNSPLHF
TRBJ2-1	15	NA	TRBV4-1	CASSRSSGYYNEQFF
TRBJ1-2	14	NA	TRBV20-1	CSAQWGTDAYGYTF
TRBJ1-1	13	NA	TRBV4-1	CASSQDRGTEAFF
TRBJ2-1	16	NA	TRBV19	CASSLLTSSSSNEQFF
TRBJ2-1	14	NA	TRBV4-2	CASSQGDSPNEQFF
TRBJ2-1	15	NA	TRBV10-1	CASSEHPSSYNEQFF
TRBJ2-7	11	NA	TRBV10-3	CAIRTSTEQYF
TRBJ2-7	16	NA	TRBV12-2	CASRLGIRDSYYEQYF
TRBJ2-7	17	NA	TRBV29-1	CSVVGPPGTGRPYEQYF
TRBJ2-7	14	NA	TRBV29-1	CSVEGQGEGYEQYF
TRBJ2-1	11	NA	TRBV30	CAWSGYNEQFF
TRBJ2-1	15	NA	TRBV21-1	CASSILAEPYNEQFF
TRBJ2-1	16	NA	TRBV29-1	CSVEDPTGGPGNEQFF